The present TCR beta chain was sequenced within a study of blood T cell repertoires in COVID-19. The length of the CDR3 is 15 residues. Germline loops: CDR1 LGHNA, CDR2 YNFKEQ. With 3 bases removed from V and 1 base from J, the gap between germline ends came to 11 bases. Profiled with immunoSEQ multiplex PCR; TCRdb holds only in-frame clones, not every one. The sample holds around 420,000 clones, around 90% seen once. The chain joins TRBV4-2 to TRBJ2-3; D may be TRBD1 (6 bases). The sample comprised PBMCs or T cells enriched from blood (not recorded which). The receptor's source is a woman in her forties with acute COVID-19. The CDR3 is CASSQQGTGTDTQYF. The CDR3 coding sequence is TGTGCCAGCAGCCAGCAGGGGACGGGCACAGATACGCAGTATTTT.